The clone carrying this T cell receptor beta chain has only a few counts. Repertoires were generated with immunoSEQ multiplex PCR, while TCRdb's copy carries only in-frame clones and drops some. The sample lists 950,000 to 1,200,000 clones; roughly 80% were seen once. These data belong to a study of shared clonotypes between healthy human individuals. Per germline, CDR1 MDHEN and CDR2 SYDVKM. V lost 2 bases, J lost 3 bases, and 1 base stayed unmatched. The CDR3 spans 15 residues. The sequence came from a man in his late teens or twenties in good health. Some clones in this sample may be carry-over from other donors' samples. Material for sequencing was memory CD4+ T cells from PBMCs. Subset noted: CD45RA-negative fraction. The chain uses TRBV28 and TRBJ1-1; 12 positions match TRBD1. The CDR3 loop is CASSLRDRGHTEAFF. The CDR3 DNA reads TGTGCCAGCAGTTTAAGGGACAGGGGGCACACTGAAGCTTTCTTT.